These 18 T cell receptor beta chains came from one sample sequenced in a study of T cells in Graves' hyperthyroidism and ophthalmopathy. The TCR beta CDR3 regions underwent amplification using RNA transcripts as the source. TCR CDR3 regions were first amplified by RT-PCR with HTBI primers. A single record per CDR3 protein comes from TCRdb applying MiXCR to the multiplex PCR reads. The data show about 350,000 distinct CDR3 sequences, around 13% seen once. Input material: blood. These receptors were taken from a woman in her twenties or thirties with Graves' hyperthyroidism.

This clonotype was observed a few times. The chain links TRBV5-1 to TRBJ2-3; 11 nucleotides agree with TRBD2. This CDR3 has 18 residues. V shed 4 bases and J 5 bases; nucleotides not matched to a gene: 15. The germline CDR1 and CDR2 sequences are SGHRS and YFSETQ. The CDR3 coding sequence is TGCGCCAGCAGCCCCCTAAGCCGTACTAGCGGGGGAGGAGATACGCAGTATTTT. It is translated as CASSPLSRTSGGGDTQYF.

This clonotype has a handful of counts. This chain links TRBV6-5 with TRBJ2-1, with 10 nucleotides matching TRBD2. Germline assignment: CDR1 MNHEY and CDR2 SVGAGI. V lost 0 bases to trimming and J lost 12 bases; unmatched junction nucleotides: 8. This CDR3 is built from 15 residues. CDR3 amino acids: CASSYSKAGGGMQFF. The CDR3 DNA reads as TGTGCCAGCAGTTACTCGAAAGCGGGAGGGGGTATGCAGTTCTTC.

This sequence joins TRBV4-1 and TRBJ2-7, with 8 positions matching TRBD2. CDR1 is MGHRA, CDR2 YSYEKL, per germline. Trimming took 3 bases from V and 6 from J; bases not matched to a gene: 10. This CDR3 is 15 amino acids long. The CDR3 loop is CASSQGRGARGEQYF. The CDR3 bases are TGCGCCAGCAGCCAGGGGCGGGGGGCTCGGGGCGAGCAGTACTTC.

This clonotype was observed a few times. V gene TRBV5-1 combines with J gene TRBJ2-5, with D possibly being TRBD2 (6 bases). The germline V and J ends were trimmed by 2 bases and 5 bases, with 13 bases remaining between them. The CDR3 runs to 14 residues. Germline V lookup: CDR1 SGHRS, CDR2 YFSETQ. The CDR3 DNA follows: TGCGCCAGCAGCTTTGGAGGGGTCATGGAGACCCAGTACTTC. Protein product: CASSFGGVMETQYF.

This clonotype was observed at least ten times. The chain has TRBV24-1 and TRBJ2-1; 7 nucleotides align to TRBD2. The CDR3 runs to 16 residues. V lost 2 bases to trimming and J lost 9 bases; unmatched junction nucleotides: 12. Germline CDR1 is KGHDR and CDR2 is SFDVKD. CDR3 sequence: CATSDSARTRTGEQFF. The CDR3 DNA is TGTGCCACCAGTGATTCTGCCCGGACTAGAACGGGTGAGCAGTTCTTC.

This clonotype was recorded many times. This sequence joins TRBV2 and TRBJ1-1; D possibly corresponds to TRBD1 (6 bases). V was shortened by 3 bases and J by 7 bases, with 9 bases between the two germline ends. CDR3 length equals 12 residues. CDR1 and CDR2 (germline): SNHLY, FYNNEI. In nucleotides, the CDR3 is TGTGCCAGCAGTGACGAGGGGGATGAAGCTTTCTTT. Its protein is CASSDEGDEAFF.

This clonotype was found many times. V is TRBV6-1 and J is TRBJ2-2; 9 positions agree with TRBD2. The CDR3 length is 15 residues. J lost 1 base, V lost 5 bases, and 2 bases had no gene match. Looked up from germline, CDR1 is MNHNS and CDR2 is SASEGT. The CDR3 DNA reads as TGTGCCAGCAGTTCGACTAGCGGGAACACCGGGGAGCTGTTTTTT. Protein sequence: CASSSTSGNTGELFF.

The gene calls are TRBV19 and TRBJ1-5; D is perhaps TRBD1 (5 bases). This CDR3 has 16 residues. The ends were cut back, 7 bases at V and 6 bases at J, with 22 bases in the middle. CDR1 LNHDA and CDR2 SQIVND come from the germline V gene (reference sequence). CDR3 residues: CASIFAGNSASQPQHF. DNA of the CDR3: TGTGCCAGTATTTTCGCAGGGAACTCCGCTAGTCAGCCCCAGCATTTT.

This clonotype was observed a handful of times. The chain is built from TRBV3-1 and TRBJ1-5; no firm D call. V was shortened by 0 bases and J by 4 bases, with 10 bases between the two germline ends. Germline V lookup: CDR1 LGHDT, CDR2 YNNKEL (reference sequence). The CDR3 is 15 amino acids. The CDR3 nucleotides are TGTGCCAGCAGCCAAGACAGCAGGAGTAATCAGCCCCAGCATTTT. This sequence encodes CASSQDSRSNQPQHF.

This clonotype was seen at least ten times. The genes are TRBV7-3 and TRBJ2-1; D not certain. Germline CDR1 reads SGHTA; CDR2 reads FQGTGA. Trimming left V 5 bases short and J 8 bases short, with 13 bases between. This CDR3 spans 13 amino acids. DNA for the CDR3: TGTGCCAGCAGCCTCGGCAGTTTTGATGAGCAGTTCTTC. Translating gives CASSLGSFDEQFF. The variable domain in full, completed from reference TRBV7-3 and TRBJ2-1, reads GAGVSQTPSNKVTEKGKYVELRCDPISGHTALYWYRQSLGQGPEFLIYFQGTGAADDSGLPNDRFFAVRPEGSVSTLKIQRTERGDSAVYLCASSLGSFDEQFFGPGTRLTVL.

This clonotype was seen at least ten times. The chain recombines TRBV7-3 with TRBJ2-1; 8 bases fit TRBD1. V lost 5 bases and J lost 4; bases outside the gene matches: 7. The CDR3 has 15 residues. Germline CDR1 reads SGHTA; CDR2 reads FQGTGA. CDR3 nucleotides: TGTGCCAGCAGCCTGTCAGGGGGCCTATACAATGAGCAGTTCTTC. Translated, it gives CASSLSGGLYNEQFF.

The gene calls are TRBV12-3 or TRBV12-4 and TRBJ1-5, with D uncertain. The V end lost 5 bases, the J end lost 1 base, and 12 bases lay between the germline ends. The CDR3 consists of 15 residues. CDR3 DNA: TGTGCCAGCAGTCTCATGGGGTTCAGCAATCAGCCCCAGCATTTT. Amino acids: CASSLMGFSNQPQHF.

The sample holds many counts of this clonotype. J is TRBJ2-1 and V is TRBV4-3; the match to TRBD2 covers 8 bases. There are 16 residues in the CDR3. Trimming removed 0 bases from V and 4 bases from J; junction bases left unmatched: 5. Germline CDR1 and CDR2: LGHNA and YSLEER. CDR3 region: CASSQDPGGTYNEQFF. CDR3 nucleotide sequence: TGCGCCAGCAGCCAAGACCCGGGGGGGACTTACAATGAGCAGTTCTTC.

The chain combines TRBV11-2 with TRBJ1-5; D remains ambiguous. Germline CDR1 reads SGHAT; CDR2 reads FQNNGV. The V gene lost 5 bases and the J gene lost 5 bases, with 13 bases spanning the gap. The CDR3 has 14 amino acids. The CDR3 is CASSHPSGDQPQHF. The CDR3, as DNA: TGTGCCAGCAGCCACCCCTCTGGGGATCAGCCCCAGCATTTT.

V usage is TRBV24-1 and J usage is TRBJ2-5; D gene ambiguous. CDR3 length: 16 amino acids. Trimming stripped 3 bases from V and 4 bases from J, with 17 bases between. Germline values: CDR1 KGHDR, CDR2 SFDVKD. The DNA for the CDR3 is TGTGCCACCAGTGATCCTCTGCTAGGACCGGCAGAGACCCAGTACTTC. It specifies CATSDPLLGPAETQYF.

This clonotype was observed a few times. The rearrangement links TRBV28 to TRBJ2-1; the D is unclear. Trimming left V 8 bases short and J 4 bases short, with 12 bases between. This CDR3 is 13 amino acids long. CDR1 and CDR2 from the germline V gene are MDHEN and SYDVKM. CDR3 in amino acids: CASAGGRYNEQFF. The DNA for the CDR3 is TGTGCCAGCGCCGGCGGCCGGTACAATGAGCAGTTCTTC.

This rearrangement joins TRBV7-2 to TRBJ2-2, with a possible D match to TRBD1 (6 bases). V was cut by 0 bases and J by 7 bases, with 9 bases left in between. The CDR3 extends over 14 amino acids. Germline V CDR1 and CDR2: SGHTA, FQGNSA. CDR3 residues: CASSLALGGGELFF. The DNA of the CDR3 is TGTGCCAGCAGCTTAGCGCTAGGGGGCGGGGAGCTGTTTTTT.

This clonotype was counted between two and nine times. The rearrangement joins TRBV7-2 to TRBJ2-1; 8 bases are shared with TRBD2. J lost 0 bases, V lost 2 bases, and 6 bases had no gene match. CDR3 length equals 17 residues. Germline CDR1 SGHTA, CDR2 FQGNSA. CDR3: CASSLRVAGLSYNEQFF. The CDR3 nucleotides read TGTGCCAGCAGCTTAAGAGTAGCGGGGCTCTCCTACAATGAGCAGTTCTTC.